The source of this T cell receptor (beta chain) is a study of T-cell reconstitution after alpha-beta-depleted transplantation in children. Construction of the TCRbeta library involved unique molecular identifiers. TCRdb reprocessed the PCR reads via MiXCR and lists one record per CDR3 protein. The sample contains some 290,000 distinct CDR3 sequences, more than 8% of which appear only once. The receptor was derived from a human donor who donated a stem cell graft to a child with SCID. The material sequenced was PBMCs from the stem cell graft donor, taken from the stem cell graft.

The CDR3 loop is CSARDKWSSLYNEQFF. In nucleotides, the CDR3 is TGCAGTGCTAGAGATAAATGGAGCAGTCTCTACAATGAGCAGTTCTTC. This chain connects TRBV20-1 to TRBJ2-1, with unresolved D. The CDR3 loop spans 16 amino acids. The V and J ends lost 0 bases and 3 bases respectively, with 15 bases between them. The germline V gene has CDR1 DFQATT and CDR2 SNEGSKA (reference sequence).